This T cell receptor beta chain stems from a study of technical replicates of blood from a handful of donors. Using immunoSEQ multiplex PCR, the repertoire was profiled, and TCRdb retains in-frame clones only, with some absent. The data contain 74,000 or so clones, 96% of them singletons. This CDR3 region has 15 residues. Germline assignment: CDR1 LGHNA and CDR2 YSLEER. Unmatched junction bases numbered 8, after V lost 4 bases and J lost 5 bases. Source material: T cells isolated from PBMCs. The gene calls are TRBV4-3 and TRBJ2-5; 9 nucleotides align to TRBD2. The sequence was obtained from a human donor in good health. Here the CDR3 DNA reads TGCGCCAGCAGCCCCAGAGCGGGAGGAGACGAGACCCAGTACTTC. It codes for CASSPRAGGDETQYF.